Listed below are T cell receptor beta chains from one sample, sequenced in a study of molecular identifiers for immune sequencing clone quantification. TCRdb recomputed calls from the PCR reads with MiXCR, one row per CDR3 protein. The table has 300,000 to 350,000 distinct CDR3 sequences, around a fifth seen once; the top ten hold 0.75% to 0.85%. Sequencing was done on a sample of naive CD8+ T cells from blood, with Jurkat cell RNA spiked in. All receptors derive from a human donor in good health. Some libraries in this study had Jurkat cell RNA spiked in. Each CDR3 is given with its conserved first and last residue. Fields, in order: clone size, D gene, J gene, V gene, CDR3 protein, CDR3 DNA. A D gene is named only where the DNA matches it firmly. Expanded clones get a size class; other rows say once, few or many, or leave the size out.

size: few
D: NA
J: TRBJ2-7
V: TRBV4-1
CDR3: CASSQESGVGYEQYF
DNA: TGCGCCAGCAGCCAAGAGTCAGGGGTCGGCTACGAGCAGTACTTC

size: many
D: NA
J: TRBJ2-3
V: TRBV19
CDR3: CASSQEVFRMSTDTQYF
DNA: TGTGCCAGTAGTCAAGAGGTTTTTAGGATGAGCACAGATACGCAGTATTTT

size: NA
D: NA
J: TRBJ2-7
V: TRBV27
CDR3: CASSPIPGDSYEQYF
DNA: TGTGCCAGCAGCCCGATCCCCGGGGACTCCTACGAGCAGTACTTC

size: NA
D: NA
J: TRBJ1-2
V: TRBV6-6
CDR3: CVSRPLGSSSNYGYTF
DNA: TGTGTCAGCAGGCCTTTGGGCAGCTCGTCTAACTATGGCTACACCTTC

size: many
D: NA
J: TRBJ2-5
V: TRBV4-3
CDR3: CASGSRSGTQYF
DNA: TGCGCCAGCGGAAGCAGGTCAGGGACCCAGTACTTC

size: many
D: TRBD1
J: TRBJ2-5
V: TRBV29-1
CDR3: CSNRDSQETQYF
DNA: TGCAGTAACCGGGACAGCCAAGAGACCCAGTACTTC

size: few
D: NA
J: TRBJ2-1
V: TRBV6-5
CDR3: CASSYSRGHNEQFF
DNA: TGTGCCAGCAGTTACTCGAGGGGCCACAATGAGCAGTTCTTC

size: few
D: NA
J: TRBJ2-6
V: TRBV30
CDR3: CAWSETEISSGANVLTF
DNA: TGTGCCTGGAGTGAGACAGAGATCTCCTCTGGGGCCAACGTCCTGACTTTC

size: many
D: NA
J: TRBJ1-1
V: TRBV20-1
CDR3: CSARDAGHQEAFF
DNA: TGCAGTGCTAGAGACGCGGGACACCAGGAAGCTTTCTTT

size: many
D: TRBD1
J: TRBJ1-1
V: TRBV4-3
CDR3: CASSQGTGGWTEAFF
DNA: TGCGCCAGCAGCCAAGGGACAGGGGGTTGGACTGAAGCTTTCTTT

size: NA
D: TRBD2
J: TRBJ2-7
V: TRBV27
CDR3: CASSLLTPLAGGIDYEQYF
DNA: TGTGCCAGCAGTTTACTCACGCCACTAGCGGGAGGGATAGACTACGAGCAGTACTTC

size: many
D: TRBD2
J: TRBJ2-1
V: TRBV7-2
CDR3: CASSAWGLAGASYNEQFF
DNA: TGTGCCAGCAGCGCCTGGGGACTAGCGGGTGCATCCTACAATGAGCAGTTCTTC

size: many
D: TRBD1
J: TRBJ1-5
V: TRBV28
CDR3: CASSAGQGWTQPQHF
DNA: TGTGCCAGCAGTGCGGGACAGGGGTGGACTCAGCCCCAGCATTTT

size: NA
D: NA
J: TRBJ2-1
V: TRBV24-1
CDR3: CATSGNPRDRASGNENEQFF
DNA: TGTGCCACCAGTGGAAACCCACGGGACCGCGCATCAGGAAACGAGAATGAGCAGTTCTTC

size: many
D: TRBD1
J: TRBJ1-5
V: TRBV12-3/TRBV12-4
CDR3: CASSFFTDDRVHNQPQHF
DNA: TGTGCCAGCAGTTTCTTTACCGATGACAGGGTCCACAATCAGCCCCAGCATTTT

size: NA
D: NA
J: TRBJ1-1
V: TRBV30
CDR3: CAWSGAALNTEAFF
DNA: TGTGCCTGGAGTGGGGCGGCCTTGAACACTGAAGCTTTCTTT

size: many
D: NA
J: TRBJ2-7
V: TRBV20-1
CDR3: CSARDWEEQYF
DNA: TGCAGTGCTAGAGATTGGGAGGAGCAGTACTTC

size: NA
D: NA
J: TRBJ2-5
V: TRBV7-2
CDR3: CASSLAAWAEAQYF
DNA: TGTGCCAGCAGCTTAGCTGCCTGGGCGGAGGCCCAGTACTTC

size: many
D: TRBD2
J: TRBJ2-1
V: TRBV4-3
CDR3: CASSQDHGGRQYNEQFF
DNA: TGCGCCAGCAGCCAAGATCATGGCGGGAGACAATACAATGAGCAGTTCTTC

size: few
D: NA
J: TRBJ2-7
V: TRBV4-3
CDR3: CASSQDDGGGYEQYF
DNA: TGCGCCAGCAGCCAAGATGACGGGGGAGGCTACGAGCAGTACTTC

size: many
D: NA
J: TRBJ1-2
V: TRBV19
CDR3: CASSFSPDGYTF
DNA: TGTGCCAGTAGTTTTAGTCCGGATGGCTACACCTTC

size: many
D: NA
J: TRBJ2-5
V: TRBV28
CDR3: CASRRLALAVQETQYF
DNA: TGTGCCAGCAGAAGACTGGCGCTAGCCGTCCAAGAGACCCAGTACTTC

size: many
D: NA
J: TRBJ2-3
V: TRBV28
CDR3: CASSWLAYGTDTQYF
DNA: TGTGCCAGCAGTTGGCTAGCGTACGGCACAGATACGCAGTATTTT

size: many
D: NA
J: TRBJ2-7
V: TRBV29-1
CDR3: CSVVFEGSEQYF
DNA: TGCAGCGTTGTCTTTGAGGGTTCCGAGCAGTACTTC

size: many
D: TRBD1
J: TRBJ1-5
V: TRBV27
CDR3: CASSLSRGLSQPQHF
DNA: TGTGCCAGCAGTTTATCGAGGGGGCTCTCTCAGCCCCAGCATTTT

size: many
D: NA
J: TRBJ1-2
V: TRBV5-8
CDR3: CASSLRHLNTYGYTF
DNA: TGTGCCAGCAGTTTACGACATCTTAACACATATGGCTACACCTTC

size: few
D: NA
J: TRBJ2-7
V: TRBV28
CDR3: CASSPTHRVYEQYF
DNA: TGTGCCAGCAGTCCAACCCACAGGGTCTACGAGCAGTACTTC

size: NA
D: TRBD1
J: TRBJ2-3
V: TRBV7-9
CDR3: CASSLAGGASDTRYF
DNA: TGTGCCAGCAGCTTAGCAGGGGGCGCATCAGATACGCGGTATTTT

size: NA
D: NA
J: TRBJ2-3
V: TRBV4-3
CDR3: CASSQDLGATDTQYF
DNA: TGCGCCAGCAGCCAAGACCTAGGGGCCACAGATACGCAGTATTTT

size: many
D: NA
J: TRBJ1-5
V: TRBV12-5
CDR3: CASGYTGSNQPQHF
DNA: TGTGCTAGTGGTTACACAGGTAGCAATCAGCCCCAGCATTTT

size: many
D: NA
J: TRBJ2-7
V: TRBV7-4
CDR3: CASLVGQGRSYEQYF
DNA: TGTGCCAGCCTCGTCGGGCAGGGTCGGTCCTACGAGCAGTACTTC

size: few
D: TRBD2
J: TRBJ2-5
V: TRBV12-3/TRBV12-4
CDR3: CASSSHSSGSQETQYF
DNA: TGTGCCAGCAGTAGCCATTCTAGCGGGAGCCAAGAGACCCAGTACTTC

size: many
D: NA
J: TRBJ1-1
V: TRBV9
CDR3: CASSQGGYSEAFF
DNA: TGTGCCAGCAGCCAAGGGGGGTACTCTGAAGCTTTCTTT

size: NA
D: NA
J: TRBJ2-2
V: TRBV7-9
CDR3: CASSGGTSRTGELFF
DNA: TGTGCCAGCAGCGGTGGGACATCCCGCACCGGGGAGCTGTTTTTT

size: few
D: TRBD1
J: TRBJ2-5
V: TRBV7-9
CDR3: CPSRGTETGETQYF
DNA: TGTCCCAGCAGAGGGACAGAGACGGGAGAGACCCAGTACTTC

size: few
D: NA
J: TRBJ1-5
V: TRBV6-2/TRBV6-3
CDR3: CASSYSISQGNQPQHF
DNA: TGTGCCAGCAGTTACTCGATTTCGCAGGGCAATCAGCCCCAGCATTTT

size: many
D: NA
J: TRBJ1-1
V: TRBV9
CDR3: CASRPVFGGVTEAFF
DNA: TGTGCCAGCAGACCCGTGTTCGGCGGCGTCACTGAAGCTTTCTTT

size: many
D: TRBD2
J: TRBJ2-7
V: TRBV7-9
CDR3: CASSSPGLASEQYF
DNA: TGTGCCAGCAGCTCCCCCGGACTAGCGAGCGAGCAGTACTTC

size: many
D: TRBD2
J: TRBJ2-7
V: TRBV4-1
CDR3: CASSPKSGGYEQYF
DNA: TGCGCCAGCAGCCCGAAGTCGGGAGGCTACGAGCAGTACTTC

size: many
D: TRBD2
J: TRBJ2-3
V: TRBV5-1
CDR3: CASKSGLAGGDTQYF
DNA: TGCGCCAGCAAATCCGGACTAGCGGGGGGAGATACGCAGTATTTT

size: many
D: TRBD1
J: TRBJ1-6
V: TRBV20-1
CDR3: CSAREIGDRLGNSPLHF
DNA: TGCAGTGCTAGAGAAATAGGGGACAGGTTAGGAAATTCACCCCTCCACTTT